The 5 T cell receptor beta chains in this list originate from one sample, sequenced in a study of Graves' ophthalmopathy and Graves' hyperthyroidism. Beta-chain TCR CDR3 regions were amplified from RNA transcripts. Second-round multiplex PCR followed a first-round RT-PCR using HTBI primers. A single record per CDR3 protein comes from TCRdb applying MiXCR to the multiplex PCR reads. Of about 1.1 million distinct CDR3 sequences in the sample, less than 45% were seen once. The specimen was peripheral blood or thyroid tissue (not recorded which). The receptors originated from an adult man with Graves' hyperthyroidism.

For this clonotype: A much larger clone differs by one base, so this may be a read error. The chain employs TRBV10-3 and TRBJ2-5; no clear D. CDR3 size: 15 residues. Germline CDR1 ENHRY, CDR2 SYGVKD. V was shortened by 5 bases and J by 4 bases, with 17 bases between the two germline ends. This chain's CDR3 is CAISRDGRLAETQYF. The CDR3 DNA reads TGTGCCATCAGTCGCGACGGTCGGTTAGCAGAGACCCAGTACTTC.

As concerns this clonotype: It is unclear where the CDR3 begins or ends on the DNA, so no DNA is shown, and the CDR3 is as TCRdb lists it. This sequence joins TRBV12-3 or TRBV12-4 and TRBJ1-6. The CDR3 contains 19 residues when both ends are counted. This CDR3 is CASSSVNEQYFGPASPRHF.

This chain joins TRBV29-1 and TRBJ2-5; TRBD1 matches 8 bases. The CDR3 covers 12 residues. Germline-derived CDR1 and CDR2 are SQVTM and ANQGSEA. The V segment lost 7 bases and the J segment 5 bases; nucleotides outside the gene matches: 6. CDR3 DNA: TGCAGCGGTCTGACAGGGGCCGAGACCCAGTACTTC. Its translation is CSGLTGAETQYF.

This clonotype has at least ten counts. The rearrangement uses TRBV5-1 and TRBJ1-1; D is unresolved. This CDR3 comprises 14 residues. V was trimmed by 1 base and J by 4 bases, leaving 11 bases between them. Per germline, CDR1 SGHRS and CDR2 YFSETQ. CDR3 coding DNA: TGCGCCAGCAGCTTGACCGATTCGGGCACTGAAGCTTTCTTT. This encodes CASSLTDSGTEAFF.

As for this clonotype: The germline gene is not matched at one end of the junction; a read error may be the cause. This chain links TRBV5-1 with TRBJ1-4; possibly TRBD1 for D (5 bases). Germline values: CDR1 SGHRS, CDR2 YFSETQ. The CDR3 extends over 16 amino acids. The CDR3, as DNA: TGCGCCAGCAGGGGACGAGGAAAAGAGGGTAATGGAAAACTGTTTTTT. Its translation: CASRGRGKEGNGKLFF.